This record looks at one TCR beta chain sequence and its context. Its antigen is not known. The PCR used 60 Vbeta and 13 Jbeta primers. Clones were read by immunoSEQ multiplex PCR, and TCRdb kept only the in-frame ones, dropping some. The table includes 110,000 or so clones, 13% to 15% detected once. V dropped 6 bases and J dropped 1; count of bases not matched to a gene: 5. The CDR3 has 16 residues. Germline V lookup: CDR1 MRHNA, CDR2 SNTAGT. These data come from a study of cytomegalovirus exposure and HLA in healthy donors. Study information: Earlier work reported about 110 million unique TCR beta sequences from 150 million to 200 million T cells.

Study-level points and caveats: After further analysis at a later stage, around 17,000 TCR beta sequences were associated with HLA alleles at 0.05 false discovery rate. Among immune exposure information, only CMV serostatus was available.

J is TRBJ2-1 and V is TRBV6-4; 11 bases map to TRBD2. The sequenced sample consisted of PBMCs. The clonotype originates from a female donor in good health and CMV-seronegative. CDR3 region: CASSVTSGASYNEQFF. The CDR3 nucleotides read TGTGCCAGCAGCGTGACTAGCGGGGCTTCCTACAATGAGCAGTTCTTC.